This T cell receptor (beta chain) originates from a study of blood T cell repertoires in COVID-19. Study-wide context: Italy, Spain and the United States were the sources of the convalescent and acute COVID-19 samples.

V lost 6 bases to trimming and J lost 6 bases, with 18 bases between them. The CDR3 covers 14 residues. Germline V lookup: CDR1 SGHKS, CDR2 YYEKEE (reference sequence). As originally analysed: Estimated nucleated cell counts came from reference gene primer amplification. Some clones are missing from TCRdb's copy, which holds only in-frame ones; the method was immunoSEQ multiplex PCR. Clonal size and the V and J genes are those of that table, whereas D and trimming came from the DNA. The sample lists approximately 530,000 clones, roughly 89% occurring once. The origin of this receptor is a woman aged 45-59 years with COVID-19, enrolled during active disease. The sample comprised peripheral blood. The rearrangement joins TRBV5-5 to TRBJ1-2, with unresolved D. The DNA for the CDR3 is TGTGCCAGCACTCCCGAGGTGGAGGTGAATGGCTACACCTTC. As protein: CASTPEVEVNGYTF.